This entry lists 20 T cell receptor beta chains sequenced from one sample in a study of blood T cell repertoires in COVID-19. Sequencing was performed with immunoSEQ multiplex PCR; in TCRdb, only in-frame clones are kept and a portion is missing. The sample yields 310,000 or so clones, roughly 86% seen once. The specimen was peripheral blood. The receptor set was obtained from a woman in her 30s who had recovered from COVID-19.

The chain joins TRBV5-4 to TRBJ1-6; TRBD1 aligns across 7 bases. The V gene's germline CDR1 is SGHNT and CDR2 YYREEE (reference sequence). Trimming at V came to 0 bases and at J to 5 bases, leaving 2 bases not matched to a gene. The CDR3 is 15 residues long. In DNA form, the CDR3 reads TGTGCCAGCAGCTTGGACAGGGGCCATAATTCACCCCTCCACTTT. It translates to CASSLDRGHNSPLHF.

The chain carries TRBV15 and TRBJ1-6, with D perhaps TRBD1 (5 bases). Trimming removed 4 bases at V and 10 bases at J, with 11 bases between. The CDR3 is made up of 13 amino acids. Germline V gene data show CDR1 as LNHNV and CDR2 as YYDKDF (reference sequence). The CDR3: CATSTRQRSPLHF. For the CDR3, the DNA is TGTGCCACCAGCACAAGACAGAGATCACCCCTCCACTTT.

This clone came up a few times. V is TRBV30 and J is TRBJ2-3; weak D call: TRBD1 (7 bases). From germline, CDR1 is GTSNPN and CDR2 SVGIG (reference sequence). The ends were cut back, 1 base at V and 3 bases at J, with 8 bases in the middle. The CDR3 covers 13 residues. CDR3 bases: TGTGCCTGGAGTGCAGGGGGGACAGATACGCAGTATTTT. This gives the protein CAWSAGGTDTQYF.

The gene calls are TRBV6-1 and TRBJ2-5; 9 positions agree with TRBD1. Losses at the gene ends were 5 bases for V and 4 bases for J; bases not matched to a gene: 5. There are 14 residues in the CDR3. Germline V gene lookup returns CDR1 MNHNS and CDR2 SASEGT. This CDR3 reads CASSSGTGLETQYF. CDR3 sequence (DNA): TGTGCCAGCAGTTCCGGGACAGGGTTAGAGACCCAGTACTTC.

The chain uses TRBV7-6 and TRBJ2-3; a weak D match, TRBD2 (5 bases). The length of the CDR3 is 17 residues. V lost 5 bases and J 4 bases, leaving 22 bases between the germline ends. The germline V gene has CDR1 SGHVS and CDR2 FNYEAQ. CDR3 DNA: TGTGCCAGCAGCCAGACGGACTCGGCCGTAATTGCAGATACGCAGTATTTT. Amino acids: CASSQTDSAVIADTQYF.

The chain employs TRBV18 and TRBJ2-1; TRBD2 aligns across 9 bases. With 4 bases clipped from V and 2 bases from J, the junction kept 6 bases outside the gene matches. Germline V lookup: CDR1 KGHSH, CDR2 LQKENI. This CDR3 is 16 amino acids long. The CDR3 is CASSQALAGTYNEQFF. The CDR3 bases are TGTGCCAGCTCACAAGCTCTAGCGGGGACCTACAATGAGCAGTTCTTC.

The CDR3 loop is CASSQGGGGSTTNEQFF. CDR3 in DNA: TGTGCCAGCAGCCAAGGGGGCGGCGGTTCTACAACGAATGAGCAGTTCTTC. This chain connects TRBV4-2 to TRBJ2-1, with a tentative D call TRBD1 (5 bases). The germline V gene has CDR1 LGHNA and CDR2 YNFKEQ. The CDR3 totals 17 residues. Trimming pared 1 base from V and 7 bases from J, leaving 20 bases between.

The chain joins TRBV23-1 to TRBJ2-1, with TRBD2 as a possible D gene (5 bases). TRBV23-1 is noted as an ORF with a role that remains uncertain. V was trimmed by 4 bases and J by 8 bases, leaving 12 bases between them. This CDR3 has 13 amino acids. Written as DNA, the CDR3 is TGCGCCAGCAGTCCGGACTTATTTGATGAGCAGTTCTTC. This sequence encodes CASSPDLFDEQFF.

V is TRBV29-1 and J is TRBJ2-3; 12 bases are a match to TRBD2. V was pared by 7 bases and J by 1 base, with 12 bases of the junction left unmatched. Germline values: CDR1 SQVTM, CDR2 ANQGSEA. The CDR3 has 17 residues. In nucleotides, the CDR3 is TGCAGCGCCGCAGGTACTAGCGGGGGGCGCGGCACAGATACGCAGTATTTT. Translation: CSAAGTSGGRGTDTQYF.

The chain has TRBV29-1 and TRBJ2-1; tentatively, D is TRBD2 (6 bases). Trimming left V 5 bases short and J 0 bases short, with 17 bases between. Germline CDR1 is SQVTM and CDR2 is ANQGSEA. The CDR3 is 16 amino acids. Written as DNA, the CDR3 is TGCAGCGTTCCTCATAGCGGCGGGAACTCCTACAATGAGCAGTTCTTC. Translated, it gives CSVPHSGGNSYNEQFF.

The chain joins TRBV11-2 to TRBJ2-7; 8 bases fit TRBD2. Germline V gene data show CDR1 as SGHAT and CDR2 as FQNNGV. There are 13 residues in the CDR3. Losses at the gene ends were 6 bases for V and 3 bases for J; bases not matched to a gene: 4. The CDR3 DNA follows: TGTGCCAGCAGGGCGGGAGGCTTCTACGAGCAGTACTTC. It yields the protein CASRAGGFYEQYF.

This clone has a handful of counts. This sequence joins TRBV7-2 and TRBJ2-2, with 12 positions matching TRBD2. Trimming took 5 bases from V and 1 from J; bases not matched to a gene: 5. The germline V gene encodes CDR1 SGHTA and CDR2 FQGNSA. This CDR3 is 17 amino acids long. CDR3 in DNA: TGTGCCAGCAGCCCGGGGACTAGCGGGTGGAACACCGGGGAGCTGTTTTTT. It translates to CASSPGTSGWNTGELFF.

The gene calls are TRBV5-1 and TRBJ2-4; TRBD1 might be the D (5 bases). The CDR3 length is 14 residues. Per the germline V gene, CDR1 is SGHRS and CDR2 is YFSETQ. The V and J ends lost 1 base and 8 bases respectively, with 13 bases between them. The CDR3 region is CASSLSWGEDIQYF. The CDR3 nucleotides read TGCGCCAGCAGCTTGTCCTGGGGCGAGGACATTCAGTACTTC. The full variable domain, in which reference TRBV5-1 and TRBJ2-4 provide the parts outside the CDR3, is KAGVTQTPRYLIKTRGQQVTLSCSPISGHRSVSWYQQTPGQGLQFLFEYFSETQRNKGNFPGRFSGRQFSNSRSEMNVSTLELGDSALYLCASSLSWGEDIQYFGAGTRLSVL.

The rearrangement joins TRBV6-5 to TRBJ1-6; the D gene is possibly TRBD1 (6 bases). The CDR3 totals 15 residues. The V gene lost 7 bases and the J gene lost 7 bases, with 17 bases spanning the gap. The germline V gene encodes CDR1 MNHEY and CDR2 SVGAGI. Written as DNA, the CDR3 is TGTGCCAGCAAGGCCCCAGGGGCCATAAATTCACCCCTCCACTTT. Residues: CASKAPGAINSPLHF.

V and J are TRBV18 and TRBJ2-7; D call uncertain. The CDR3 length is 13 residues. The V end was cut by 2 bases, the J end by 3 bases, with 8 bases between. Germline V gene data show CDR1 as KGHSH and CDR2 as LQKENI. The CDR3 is CASSPSSYYEQYF. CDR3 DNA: TGTGCCAGCTCACCAAGCTCCTACTACGAGCAGTACTTC. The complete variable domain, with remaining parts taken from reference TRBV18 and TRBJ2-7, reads NAGVMQNPRHLVRRRGQEARLRCSPMKGHSHVYWYRQLPEEGLKFMVYLQKENIIDESGMPKERFSAEFPKEGPSILRIQQVVRGDSAAYFCASSPSSYYEQYFGPGTRLTVT.

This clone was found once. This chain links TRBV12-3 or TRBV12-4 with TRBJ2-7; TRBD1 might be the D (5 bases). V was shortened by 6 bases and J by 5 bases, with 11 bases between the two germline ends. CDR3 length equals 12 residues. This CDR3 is CASRREGDEQYF. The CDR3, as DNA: TGTGCCAGCAGGAGAGAAGGGGACGAGCAGTACTTC.

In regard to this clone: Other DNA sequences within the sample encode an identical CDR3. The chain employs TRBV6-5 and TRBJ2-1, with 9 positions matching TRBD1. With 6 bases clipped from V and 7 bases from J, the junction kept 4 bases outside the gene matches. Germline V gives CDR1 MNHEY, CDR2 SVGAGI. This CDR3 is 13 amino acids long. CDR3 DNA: TGTGCCAGCAGAAGGGGACAGGGAAATGAGCAGTTCTTC. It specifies CASRRGQGNEQFF.

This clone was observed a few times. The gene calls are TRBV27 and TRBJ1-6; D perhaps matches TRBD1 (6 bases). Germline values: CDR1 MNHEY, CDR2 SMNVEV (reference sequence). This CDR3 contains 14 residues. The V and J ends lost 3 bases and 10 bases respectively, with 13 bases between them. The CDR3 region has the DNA TGTGCCAGCAGTTTTCGACAGGAACGCTCACCCCTCCACTTT. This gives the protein CASSFRQERSPLHF.

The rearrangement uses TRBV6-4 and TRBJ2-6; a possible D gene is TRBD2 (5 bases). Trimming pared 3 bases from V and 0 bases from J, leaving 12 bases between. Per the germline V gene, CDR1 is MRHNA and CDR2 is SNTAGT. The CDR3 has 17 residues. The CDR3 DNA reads TGTGCCAGCAGTGAAGGGAGACCGAGCTCTGGGGCCAACGTCCTGACTTTC. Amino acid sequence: CASSEGRPSSGANVLTF.

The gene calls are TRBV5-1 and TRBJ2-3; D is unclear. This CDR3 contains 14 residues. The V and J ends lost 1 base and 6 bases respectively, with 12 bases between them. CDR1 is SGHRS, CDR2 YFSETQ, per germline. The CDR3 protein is CASSLFYRTDTQYF. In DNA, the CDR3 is TGCGCCAGCAGCTTGTTTTACAGAACCGATACGCAGTATTTT.